The 3 T cell receptor beta chains below all came from one sample that was sequenced in a study of Graves' ophthalmopathy and Graves' hyperthyroidism. TCR beta CDR3 amplification used RNA transcripts. Investigators did first-round RT-PCR with HTBI primers, then second-round multiplex PCR. TCRdb reprocessed the multiplex PCR reads with MiXCR, giving one entry per CDR3 protein. The sample shows about 660,000 distinct CDR3 sequences, about 40% of them seen only once. Specimen: peripheral blood. The receptors were sampled from an adult man with Graves' ophthalmopathy.

The table lists this clonotype with many counts. The rearrangement links TRBV7-2 to TRBJ2-7; 11 bases fit TRBD2. This CDR3 is built from 16 residues. After removal of 5 bases from V and 0 bases from J, the junction contained 6 bases not matched to a gene. From germline, CDR1 is SGHTA and CDR2 FQGNSA. In DNA, the CDR3 is TGTGCCAGCAGCCCCCGACTAGCGGGGAGCTCCTACGAGCAGTACTTC. Its translation: CASSPRLAGSSYEQYF.

This clonotype was seen ten or more times. The chain links TRBV4-2 to TRBJ2-7; D gene unclear. V was shortened by 5 bases and J by 1 base, with 9 bases between the two germline ends. The CDR3 contains 13 residues. Germline CDR1 LGHNA, CDR2 YNFKEQ. The CDR3 DNA sequence: TGTGCCAGCAGCAAGTACCCTTCCTACGAGCAGTACTTC. This codes for CASSKYPSYEQYF.

J is TRBJ2-2 and V is TRBV29-1; 8 bases match TRBD1. Germline values: CDR1 SQVTM, CDR2 ANQGSEA. V lost 5 bases to trimming and J lost 1 base; unmatched junction nucleotides: 3. The CDR3 loop spans 14 amino acids. DNA for the CDR3: TGCAGCGTTAACAGGGGGATGAACACCGGGGAGCTGTTTTTT. Protein product: CSVNRGMNTGELFF.